The next 30 T cell receptor beta chains were all read from a single sample in a study of blood T cells in healthy people across ages. It was with a sample-barcoded 5' primer and a J-beta primer mix that a second PCR of roughly 7 to 12 cycles was run. TCRdb ran MiXCR on the 5' RACE reads and lists one entry per CDR3 protein. Here the sample spans 1 million to 1.2 million distinct CDR3 sequences, 35% to 45% being singletons. The sequencing sample was made of blood. The receptors were gathered from a man in his late teens or twenties in good health.

This clonotype came up a few times. CDR3 nucleotide sequence: TGCGCCAGCGGCACGGGGTCAGATACGCAGTATTTT. Amino acid sequence: CASGTGSDTQYF. The V and J genes are TRBV5-1 and TRBJ2-3; D may be TRBD2 (5 bases). With 7 bases removed from V and 4 bases from J, the gap between germline ends came to 10 bases. Looked up from germline, CDR1 is SGHRS and CDR2 is YFSETQ. The CDR3 covers 12 residues.

The chain employs TRBV25-1 and TRBJ2-5; D gene unclear. Germline V gene lookup returns CDR1 MGHDK and CDR2 SYGVNS. V gave up 5 bases and J gave up 3 bases, with 10 bases separating them. The CDR3 covers 13 residues. CDR3: CASSPLQEETQYF. As DNA, the CDR3 is TGTGCCAGCAGTCCTCTGCAAGAAGAGACCCAGTACTTC. The full variable domain, its missing parts supplied by reference TRBV25-1 and TRBJ2-5, is EADIYQTPRYLVIGTGKKITLECSQTMGHDKMYWYQQDPGMELHLIHYSYGVNSTEKGDLSSESTVSRIRTEHFPLTLESARPSHTSQYLCASSPLQEETQYFGPGTRLLVL.

This chain joins TRBV7-2 and TRBJ2-1; D call uncertain. The J call may be wrong; the DNA end is better matched by TRBJ2-7. The germline gives CDR1 SGHTA, CDR2 FQGNSA. The CDR3 consists of 14 residues. The DNA of the CDR3 is TGTGCCAGCAGCTTGGTCCGTTCCTACAATGAGCAGTACTTC. As protein: CASSLVRSYNEQYF.

This chain connects TRBV7-2 to TRBJ2-3; D possibly uses TRBD1 or TRBD2 (6 bases each). V gave up 2 bases and J gave up 2 bases, with 14 bases separating them. CDR1 and CDR2 from the germline V gene are SGHTA and FQGNSA. The CDR3 spans 16 residues. Here the CDR3 DNA reads TGTGCCAGCAGCTTAAACGGGGGCCATGTCACAGATACGCAGTATTTT. Translating it yields CASSLNGGHVTDTQYF.

The chain combines TRBV20-1 with TRBJ1-5; D remains ambiguous. CDR3 size: 13 residues. CDR1 and CDR2 (germline): DFQATT, SNEGSKA (reference sequence). V was shortened by 0 bases and J by 4 bases, with 7 bases between the two germline ends. CDR3 residues: CSARDEWNQPQHF. CDR3 nucleotides: TGCAGTGCTAGAGACGAATGGAATCAGCCCCAGCATTTT.

This clonotype was found many times. The rearrangement uses TRBV7-9 and TRBJ2-3; 7 bases agree with TRBD2. CDR1 SEHNR and CDR2 FQNEAQ come from the germline V gene (reference sequence). V was clipped by 3 bases and J by 0 bases; unmatched bases: 0. This CDR3 region has 14 residues. CDR3: CASSFSGSTDTQYF. Here the CDR3 DNA reads TGTGCCAGCAGCTTTAGCGGGAGCACAGATACGCAGTATTTT.

The chain links TRBV6-1 to TRBJ1-4; D not resolved. The germline V gene has CDR1 MNHNS and CDR2 SASEGT. The V gene lost 5 bases and the J gene lost 5 bases, with 18 bases spanning the gap. The CDR3 extends over 16 amino acids. The CDR3: CASSPTLTTGNEKLFF. The CDR3, as DNA: TGTGCCAGCAGTCCAACACTGACAACCGGAAATGAAAAACTGTTTTTT.

The V call is TRBV4-3, the J call TRBJ2-3; either TRBD1 or TRBD2 may supply D (6 bases each). With 4 bases removed from V and 5 bases from J, the gap between germline ends came to 22 bases. This CDR3 contains 17 residues. CDR1 LGHNA and CDR2 YSLEER come from the germline V gene. DNA for the CDR3: TGCGCCAGCAGCCGAGAAGGCGGGACACAGATTTTAGATACGCAGTATTTT. It translates to CASSREGGTQILDTQYF.

The rearrangement joins TRBV20-1 to TRBJ2-3; TRBD1 might be the D (5 bases). Germline V lookup: CDR1 DFQATT, CDR2 SNEGSKA (reference sequence). The CDR3 has 14 residues. The V and J ends lost 5 bases and 0 bases respectively, with 12 bases between them. CDR3 sequence (DNA): TGCAGTGCTCGACAGTTTGCTAGCACAGATACGCAGTATTTT. It specifies CSARQFASTDTQYF.

This clonotype was picked up a small number of times. The CDR3 DNA reads as TGCGCCAGCAGCCAAGACTCTTCAGGGGCCTACGAGCAGTACTTC. Protein: CASSQDSSGAYEQYF. The gene calls are TRBV4-3 and TRBJ2-7, with D possibly matching TRBD1 (6 bases). Germline CDR1 LGHNA, CDR2 YSLEER. V was clipped by 0 bases and J by 2 bases, with 11 bases between them. This CDR3 spans 15 amino acids.

The chain is built from TRBV20-1 and TRBJ1-3; a possible D gene is TRBD1 (5 bases). CDR1 and CDR2 (germline): DFQATT, SNEGSKA (reference sequence). The CDR3 has 15 residues. V lost 1 base, J lost 2 bases, and 12 bases lay in between. In nucleotides, the CDR3 is TGCAGTGCTAGAGCTACCGGGGGGGCTGGAAACACCATATATTTT. Protein product: CSARATGGAGNTIYF.

This clonotype occurred a few times. The chain uses TRBV3-1 and TRBJ2-5; 8 bases align to TRBD1. CDR1 and CDR2 (germline): LGHDT, YNNKEL (reference sequence). The CDR3 spans 16 residues. Trimming removed 1 base from V and 5 bases from J; junction bases left unmatched: 9. The CDR3 protein is CASSQGQGLVDETQYF. CDR3 DNA: TGTGCCAGCAGCCAAGGACAGGGGCTGGTTGACGAGACCCAGTACTTC.

The chain has TRBV20-1 and TRBJ1-5, with a possible D match to TRBD1 (5 bases). CDR3 size: 15 residues. Germline V lookup: CDR1 DFQATT, CDR2 SNEGSKA (reference sequence). V gave up 2 bases and J gave up 4 bases, with 15 bases separating them. The CDR3 bases are TGCAGTGCTAGACCGGGACGGCGCAAAAATCAGCCCCAGCATTTT. It specifies CSARPGRRKNQPQHF.

The rearrangement links TRBV20-1 to TRBJ1-1; D gene uncertain. CDR1 is DFQATT and CDR2 is SNEGSKA in the germline V gene (reference sequence). The CDR3 loop spans 13 amino acids. V was pared by 6 bases and J by 4 bases, with 15 bases between. The CDR3 DNA sequence: TGCAGTGCAATCGGGAGCTGGATCACTGAAGCTTTCTTT. This codes for CSAIGSWITEAFF.

The rearrangement links TRBV3-1 to TRBJ1-6, with D unresolved. The CDR3 covers 15 residues. Germline CDR1 reads LGHDT; CDR2 reads YNNKEL (reference sequence). V was shortened by 0 bases and J by 10 bases, with 13 bases between the two germline ends. The CDR3 sequence is CASSQEANLRSPLHF. The DNA for the CDR3 is TGTGCCAGCAGCCAAGAAGCGAACCTTAGATCACCCCTCCACTTT.

As for this clonotype: A read error may explain this, as a much larger clone is one base away. V and J are TRBV27 and TRBJ2-3; 9 positions agree with TRBD2. V trimming: 6 bases; J trimming: 6 bases; junction bases outside the gene matches: 4. In germline, CDR1 is MNHEY, CDR2 SMNVEV (reference sequence). CDR3 length: 13 amino acids. The CDR3 here is CASSPLAGDTQYF. In nucleotides, the CDR3 is TGTGCCAGCAGCCCCCTAGCGGGGGATACGCAGTATTTT.

This chain uses TRBV7-2 with TRBJ2-5, with D perhaps TRBD1 (5 bases). CDR1 SGHTA and CDR2 FQGNSA come from the germline V gene. CDR3 length: 16 residues. V was cut by 0 bases and J by 10 bases, with 21 bases left in between. Written as DNA, the CDR3 is TGTGCCAGCAGCTTAGCGCACTGGGGCGACGATGGGTTCCAGTACTTC. Translated, it gives CASSLAHWGDDGFQYF.

V usage is TRBV6-2 or TRBV6-3 and J usage is TRBJ1-1, with unresolved D. Looked up from germline, CDR1 is MNHEY and CDR2 is SVGEGT. The CDR3 contains 16 residues. V was trimmed by 0 bases and J by 1 base, leaving 12 bases between them. The CDR3 is CASSYSIGVGNTEAFF. CDR3 coding DNA: TGTGCCAGCAGTTACTCGATCGGGGTCGGGAACACTGAAGCTTTCTTT.

In this sample, this clonotype turned up many times. This chain joins TRBV15 and TRBJ1-1; the match to TRBD1 covers 7 bases. The germline V gene encodes CDR1 LNHNV and CDR2 YYDKDF (reference sequence). CDR3 length: 16 amino acids. Trimming removed 3 bases from V and 3 bases from J; junction bases left unmatched: 10. The CDR3 spells CATSSYQGGVDTEAFF. The CDR3, as DNA: TGTGCCACCAGCAGCTATCAGGGGGGGGTCGACACTGAAGCTTTCTTT.

This chain links TRBV10-3 with TRBJ1-1, with D hard to call. Per the germline V gene, CDR1 is ENHRY and CDR2 is SYGVKD. Trimming removed 2 bases at V and 4 bases at J, with 11 bases between. The CDR3 extends over 14 amino acids. The CDR3 coding sequence is TGTGCCATCAGTGAGGTGGGGATGGGCACTGAAGCTTTCTTT. Its protein product is CAISEVGMGTEAFF.

This clonotype has more than one count but fewer than ten. This chain connects TRBV18 to TRBJ1-2; D is unresolved. Germline values: CDR1 KGHSH, CDR2 LQKENI. The CDR3 length is 14 residues. V was pared by 1 base and J by 4 bases, with 10 bases between. In nucleotides, the CDR3 is TGTGCCAGCTCACCACGTCGGGAGACCTATGGCTACACCTTC. It translates to CASSPRRETYGYTF.

The V and J genes are TRBV10-3 and TRBJ1-2, with TRBD1 as a possible D gene (5 bases). The CDR3 runs 14 residues. The germline V gene encodes CDR1 ENHRY and CDR2 SYGVKD. V dropped 0 bases and J dropped 5 bases, with 10 bases sitting between them. The DNA of the CDR3 is TGTGCCATCAGTGAGTCGCCGACAGCATATGGCTACACCTTC. Its translation is CAISESPTAYGYTF.

This clonotype was detected only a few times. The CDR3 nucleotides read TGTGCCACCAGAGCGGGGTCCGATTACAATGAGCAGTTCTTC. This translates into CATRAGSDYNEQFF. V usage is TRBV2 and J usage is TRBJ2-1, with 7 positions matching TRBD2. Germline-derived CDR1 and CDR2 are SNHLY and FYNNEI. The J segment lost 4 bases and the V segment lost 10 bases, leaving 10 bases of the junction unmatched. The CDR3 runs to 14 residues.

The chain carries TRBV19 and TRBJ1-5; D ambiguous. The CDR3 runs 16 residues. Germline CDR1 and CDR2: LNHDA and SQIVND (reference sequence). The germline V and J ends were trimmed by 2 bases and 6 bases, with 17 bases remaining between them. CDR3 sequence (DNA): TGTGCCAGTAGTATAATCCCAGGAGGGTCCACTCAGCCCCAGCATTTT. It is translated as CASSIIPGGSTQPQHF. Drawing the rest from reference TRBV19 and TRBJ1-5, the complete variable domain is DGGITQSPKYLFRKEGQNVTLSCEQNLNHDAMYWYRQDPGQGLRLIYYSQIVNDFQKGDIAEGYSVSREKKESFPLTVTSAQKNPTAFYLCASSIIPGGSTQPQHFGDGTRLSIL.

About this clonotype itself: Just one base apart from a much larger clone, this may be a read error. V usage is TRBV10-3 and J usage is TRBJ1-2; weak D call: TRBD1 (5 bases). Germline CDR1 reads ENHRY; CDR2 reads SYGVKD. This CDR3 contains 15 residues. The CDR3 coding sequence is TGTGCCATCAGTGAGGCCGACAGAACCGCTTATGGCCACACCTTC. Its protein product is CAISEADRTAYGHTF.

This clonotype was seen a single time. This may come from a read error, since a much larger clone is one base off. V and J are TRBV7-3 and TRBJ1-6; D unresolved. The CDR3 sequence is 16 residues long. V gave up 6 bases and J gave up 1 base, with 13 bases separating them. Germline CDR1 SGHTA, CDR2 FQGTGA. The CDR3 DNA sequence: TGTGCCAGCAGTTTGGCTAGTGGATCCTATAATTCACCCCTCCACTTT. Protein sequence: CASSLASGSYNSPLHF.

This chain uses TRBV7-2 with TRBJ2-3; D gene uncertain. The V gene's germline CDR1 is SGHTA and CDR2 FQGNSA. The CDR3 has 14 amino acids. The V end lost 1 base, the J end lost 11 bases, and 16 bases lay between the germline ends. CDR3 loop: CASSLGYSDVGQYF. The DNA of the CDR3 is TGTGCCAGCAGCTTAGGCTACTCCGATGTTGGGCAGTATTTT.

V gene TRBV20-1 combines with J gene TRBJ2-5; possible D gene TRBD2, 6 bases. Per germline, CDR1 DFQATT and CDR2 SNEGSKA (reference sequence). The CDR3 is 13 residues long. Trimming shortened V by 3 bases and J by 4 bases, and 12 bases separated the two germline ends. CDR3 sequence: CSASGGTGETQYF. The CDR3 DNA follows: TGCAGTGCTAGCGGCGGGACTGGAGAGACCCAGTACTTC.

This clonotype was observed a few times. V gene TRBV6-5 combines with J gene TRBJ2-6; TRBD2 is a possible D gene (5 bases). There are 15 residues in the CDR3. Per germline, CDR1 MNHEY and CDR2 SVGAGI. Trimming took off 2 bases at V and 0 bases at J, with 5 bases between the two ends. CDR3 protein: CASSYGSSGANVLTF. The CDR3 region has the DNA TGTGCCAGCAGTTACGGGAGCTCTGGGGCCAACGTCCTGACTTTC.

The chain joins TRBV14 to TRBJ2-2; no clear D. The CDR3 consists of 15 residues. The V end lost 0 bases, the J end lost 4 bases, and 9 bases lay between the germline ends. Germline CDR1 is SGHDN and CDR2 is FVKESK. CDR3 DNA: TGTGCCAGCAGCCAAGAAGTCAGACCCACCGGGGAGCTGTTTTTT. This codes for CASSQEVRPTGELFF.